Below, 17 T cell receptor beta chains from the same sample are listed, as sequenced in a study of T cells in localized non-small cell lung cancer (TCRdb year 2020). The method behind the library was the immunoSEQ multiplex PCR assay. The source is immuneACCESS, and TCRdb retained only in-frame sequences with V and J called. Part of the clones is not carried over; for the studies checked, unresolved V genes explain less than half of this, and the remainder is unexplained. The sample table shows roughly 7,000 clones, and about 45% are seen once. 3.5% to 4% of the sample lies in the top ten. Sequenced here: lymph node tissue, sampled before any cancer treatment. The receptors stem from a man aged 40 to 70 with stage I lung adenocarcinoma.

The rearrangement uses TRBV19 and TRBJ2-7; the D gene is possibly TRBD1 (5 bases). Per the germline V gene, CDR1 is LNHDA and CDR2 is SQIVND (reference sequence). The V gene lost 5 bases and the J gene lost 4 bases, with 12 bases spanning the gap. The CDR3 covers 13 residues. CDR3 sequence: CASSEDNSYEQYF. The CDR3, as DNA: TGTGCCAGTAGTGAGGACAATTCTTACGAGCAGTACTTC.

In its sample, this clone was seen once. The gene calls are TRBV14 and TRBJ2-3; D may match TRBD1 or TRBD2 (5 bases each). V lost 4 bases and J 4 bases, leaving 18 bases between the germline ends. Germline loops: CDR1 SGHDN, CDR2 FVKESK. The CDR3 is 16 residues long. This chain's CDR3 is CASSLWAGSRADTQYF. CDR3 bases: TGTGCCAGCAGCCTCTGGGCAGGGAGTAGGGCAGATACGCAGTATTTT.

The gene calls are TRBV19 and TRBJ2-1; 7 nucleotides agree with TRBD2. The CDR3 is made up of 15 amino acids. Germline V gene data show CDR1 as LNHDA and CDR2 as SQIVND (reference sequence). V trimming: 9 bases; J trimming: 6 bases; junction bases outside the gene matches: 14. Here the CDR3 DNA reads TGTGCCAGCAGTCGGGAGCGGGGTTTGGGCAATGAGCAGTTCTTC. Translation: CASSRERGLGNEQFF.

V and J are TRBV19 and TRBJ1-2; TRBD1 matches 9 bases. The CDR3 is 13 amino acids. V lost 3 bases, J lost 6 bases, and 2 bases stayed unmatched. Germline CDR1 and CDR2: LNHDA and SQIVND (reference sequence). The CDR3 loop reads CASSMGDRDGYTF. The CDR3 bases are TGTGCCAGTAGTATGGGGGACAGGGATGGCTACACCTTC.

The chain has TRBV19 and TRBJ2-3; D remains unclear. The CDR3 is made up of 13 amino acids. Trimming removed 3 bases at V and 2 bases at J, with 6 bases between. Germline V gene data show CDR1 as LNHDA and CDR2 as SQIVND (reference sequence). CDR3 DNA: TGTGCCAGTAGTATTCAGTCCACAGATACGCAGTATTTT. Protein sequence: CASSIQSTDTQYF.

V usage is TRBV29-1 and J usage is TRBJ1-2; 7 bases agree with TRBD1. From germline, CDR1 is SQVTM and CDR2 ANQGSEA. V lost 4 bases and J lost 5; bases outside the gene matches: 7. The CDR3 sequence is 13 residues long. The CDR3 here is CSVGQGFSYGYTF. CDR3 nucleotide sequence: TGCAGCGTTGGACAGGGTTTTAGTTATGGCTACACCTTC.

V and J are TRBV28 and TRBJ1-5; D gene uncertain. Trimming took 2 bases from V and 2 from J, leaving 13 bases between them. Germline values: CDR1 MDHEN, CDR2 SYDVKM. The CDR3 runs to 16 residues. CDR3 amino acids: CASSLETGLGNQPQHF. The CDR3 DNA is TGTGCCAGCAGTTTAGAGACGGGCCTGGGCAATCAGCCCCAGCATTTT.

V usage is TRBV28 and J usage is TRBJ1-1; D is possibly TRBD1 (6 bases). This CDR3 contains 17 residues. Per the germline V gene, CDR1 is MDHEN and CDR2 is SYDVKM. Trimming shortened V by 4 bases and J by 2 bases, and 20 bases separated the two germline ends. DNA for the CDR3: TGTGCCAGCAGTTATGGGGGGGCTAACCCCATAAACACTGAAGCTTTCTTT. Translation: CASSYGGANPINTEAFF.

This clone occurred a few times. The rearrangement joins TRBV9 to TRBJ2-2, with 11 positions matching TRBD2. V trimming: 1 base; J trimming: 4 bases; junction bases outside the gene matches: 0. The CDR3 spans 15 residues. The germline V gene has CDR1 SGDLS and CDR2 YYNGEE. This chain's CDR3 is CASSVLAGGTGELFF. As DNA, the CDR3 is TGTGCCAGCAGCGTACTAGCGGGGGGCACCGGGGAGCTGTTTTTT.

J is TRBJ2-3 and V is TRBV5-1; no reliable D call. The CDR3 is 14 amino acids. Germline assignment: CDR1 SGHRS and CDR2 YFSETQ. V was pared by 0 bases and J by 0 bases, with 5 bases between. CDR3: CASSLGVSTDTQYF. CDR3 nucleotides: TGCGCCAGCAGCTTGGGGGTTAGCACAGATACGCAGTATTTT.

CDR3 bases: TGTGCCAGCGGGACAGGTCTTTACACTGAAGCTTTCTTT. Protein product: CASGTGLYTEAFF. This chain uses TRBV28 with TRBJ1-1, with 8 bases matching TRBD1. This CDR3 contains 13 residues. Germline V lookup: CDR1 MDHEN, CDR2 SYDVKM. Trimming cost V 8 bases and J 3 bases; bases outside gene matches: 5.

The chain employs TRBV28 and TRBJ1-5; the match to TRBD1 covers 7 bases. Germline V gene sequence: CDR1 MDHEN, CDR2 SYDVKM. The trim removed 6 bases at V and 6 bases at J, leaving 8 bases unmatched. This CDR3 contains 14 residues. CDR3 nucleotide sequence: TGTGCCAGCAGCCTAGGGACAGTTGGTCAGCCCCAGCATTTT. Residues: CASSLGTVGQPQHF.

The chain links TRBV6-8 to TRBJ2-3; D gene ambiguous. Germline V lookup: CDR1 MNHGY, CDR2 SAAAGT. The V and J ends lost 5 bases and 3 bases respectively, with 15 bases between them. The CDR3 is 15 residues long. CDR3 sequence reads: CASSRTSVGTDTQYF. The DNA for the CDR3 is TGTGCCAGCAGTAGGACGAGTGTGGGAACAGATACGCAGTATTTT.

This clone was observed a few times. The J gene is TRBJ2-2, the V gene TRBV7-6; no firm D call. Trimming took off 6 bases at V and 3 bases at J, with 11 bases between the two ends. Germline lookup yields CDR1 SGHVS and CDR2 FNYEAQ. The CDR3 is 14 amino acids. CDR3 nucleotide sequence: TGTGCCAGCAGGCCCGGCTGGGACACCGGGGAGCTGTTTTTT. Translating gives CASRPGWDTGELFF.

The chain joins TRBV6-8 to TRBJ1-3; D not certain. Trimming took 4 bases from V and 2 from J, leaving 3 bases between them. The CDR3 extends over 12 amino acids. Germline V gene lookup returns CDR1 MNHGY and CDR2 SAAAGT. The chain's CDR3 is CASSSTGNTIYF. The CDR3 nucleotides read TGTGCCAGCAGTTCAACTGGAAACACCATATATTTT.

The chain couples TRBV28 to TRBJ1-2; D ambiguous. CDR1 MDHEN and CDR2 SYDVKM come from the germline V gene. This CDR3 has 12 residues. V dropped 11 bases and J dropped 5 bases, with 15 bases sitting between them. The CDR3 is CASSKAEYGYTF. DNA for the CDR3: TGTGCCTCCTCCAAGGCAGAGTATGGCTACACCTTC.

This rearrangement joins TRBV7-7 to TRBJ2-5, with TRBD2 identical over 10 bases. The V gene's germline CDR1 is SSHAT and CDR2 FNYEAQ (reference sequence). The V segment lost 5 bases and the J segment 4 bases; nucleotides outside the gene matches: 13. The CDR3 covers 17 residues. Here the CDR3 DNA reads TGTGCCAGCAGCCCCATCGGATGGAGCGGGGGGGTAGAGACCCAGTACTTC. Its protein product is CASSPIGWSGGVETQYF. The full variable domain, in which reference TRBV7-7 and TRBJ2-5 provide the parts outside the CDR3, is GAGVSQSPRYKVTKRGQDVTLRCDPISSHATLYWYQQALGQGPEFLTYFNYEAQPDKSGLPSDRFSAERPEGSISTLTIQRTEQRDSAMYRCASSPIGWSGGVETQYFGPGTRLLVL.